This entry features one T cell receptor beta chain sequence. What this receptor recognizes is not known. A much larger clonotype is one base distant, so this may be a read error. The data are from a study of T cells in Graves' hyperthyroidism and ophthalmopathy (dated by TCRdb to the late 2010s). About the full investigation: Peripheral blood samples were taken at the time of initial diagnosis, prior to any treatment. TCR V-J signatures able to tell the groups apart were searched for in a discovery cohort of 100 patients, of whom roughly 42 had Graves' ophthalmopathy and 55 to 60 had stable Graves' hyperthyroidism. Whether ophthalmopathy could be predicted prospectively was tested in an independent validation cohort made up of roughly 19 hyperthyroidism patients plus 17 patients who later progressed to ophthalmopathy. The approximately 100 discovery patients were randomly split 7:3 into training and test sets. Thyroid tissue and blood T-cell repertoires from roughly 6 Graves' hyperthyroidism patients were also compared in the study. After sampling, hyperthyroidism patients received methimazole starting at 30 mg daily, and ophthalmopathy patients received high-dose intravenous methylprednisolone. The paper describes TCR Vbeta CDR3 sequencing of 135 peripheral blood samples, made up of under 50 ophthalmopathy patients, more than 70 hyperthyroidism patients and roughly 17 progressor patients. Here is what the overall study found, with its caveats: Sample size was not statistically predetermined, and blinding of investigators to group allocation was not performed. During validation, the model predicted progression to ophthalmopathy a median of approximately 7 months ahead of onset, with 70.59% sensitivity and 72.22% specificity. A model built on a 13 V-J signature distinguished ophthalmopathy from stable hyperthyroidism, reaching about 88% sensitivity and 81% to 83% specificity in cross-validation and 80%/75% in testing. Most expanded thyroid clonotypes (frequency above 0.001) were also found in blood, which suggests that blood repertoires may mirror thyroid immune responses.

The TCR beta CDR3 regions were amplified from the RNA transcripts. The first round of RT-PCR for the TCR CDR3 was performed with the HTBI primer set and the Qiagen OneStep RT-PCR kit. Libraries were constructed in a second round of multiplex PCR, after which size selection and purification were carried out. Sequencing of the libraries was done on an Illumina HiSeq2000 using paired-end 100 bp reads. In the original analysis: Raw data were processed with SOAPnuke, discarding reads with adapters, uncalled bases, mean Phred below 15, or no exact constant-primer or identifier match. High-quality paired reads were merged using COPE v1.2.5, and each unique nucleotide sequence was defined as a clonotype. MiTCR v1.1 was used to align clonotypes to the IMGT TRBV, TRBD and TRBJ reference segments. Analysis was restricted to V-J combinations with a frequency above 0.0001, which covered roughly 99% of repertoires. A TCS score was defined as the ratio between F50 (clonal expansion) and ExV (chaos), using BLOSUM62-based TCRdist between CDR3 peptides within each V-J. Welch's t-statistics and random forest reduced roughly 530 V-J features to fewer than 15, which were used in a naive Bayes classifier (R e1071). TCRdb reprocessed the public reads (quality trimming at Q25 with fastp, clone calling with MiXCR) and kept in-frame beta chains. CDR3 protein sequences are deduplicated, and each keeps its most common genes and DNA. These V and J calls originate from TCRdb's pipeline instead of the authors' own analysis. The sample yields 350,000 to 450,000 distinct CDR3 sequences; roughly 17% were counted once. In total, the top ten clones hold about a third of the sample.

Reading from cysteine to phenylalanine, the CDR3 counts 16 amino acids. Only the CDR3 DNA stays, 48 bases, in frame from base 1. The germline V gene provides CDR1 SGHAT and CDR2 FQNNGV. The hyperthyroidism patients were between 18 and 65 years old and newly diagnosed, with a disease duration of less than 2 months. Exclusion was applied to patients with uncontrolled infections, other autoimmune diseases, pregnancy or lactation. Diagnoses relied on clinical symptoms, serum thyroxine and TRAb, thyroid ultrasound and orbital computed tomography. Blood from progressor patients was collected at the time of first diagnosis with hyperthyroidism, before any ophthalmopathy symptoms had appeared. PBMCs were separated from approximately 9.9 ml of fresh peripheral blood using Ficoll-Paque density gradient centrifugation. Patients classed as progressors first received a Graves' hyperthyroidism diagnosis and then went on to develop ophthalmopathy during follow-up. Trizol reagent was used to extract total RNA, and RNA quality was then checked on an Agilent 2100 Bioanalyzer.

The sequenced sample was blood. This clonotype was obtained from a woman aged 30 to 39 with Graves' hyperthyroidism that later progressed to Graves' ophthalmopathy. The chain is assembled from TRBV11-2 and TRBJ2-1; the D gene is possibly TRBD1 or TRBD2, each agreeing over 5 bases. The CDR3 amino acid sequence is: CASSPRGRSSYDEQFF. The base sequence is TGTGCCAGCAGCCCCCGGGGCCGTAGCTCCTACGATGAGCAGTTCTTC.